The 9 T cell receptor beta chains reported below all come from one sample, sequenced in a study of blood T cells in healthy people across ages. Next came a second PCR, run for roughly 6 to 11 cycles, which used a sample-barcoded 5' primer along with a J-beta primer mix. TCRdb called the 5' RACE reads again in MiXCR, with one record for every CDR3 protein. The sample gives almost 300,000 distinct CDR3 sequences, about 25% of which show up once; approximately 30% is in the top ten. The sequencing input was blood. These receptor sequences come from a woman in her seventies in good health.

The chain carries TRBV2 and TRBJ2-2; D unresolved. V gave up 5 bases and J gave up 2 bases, with 9 bases separating them. The CDR3 covers 14 residues. Germline V CDR1 and CDR2: SNHLY, FYNNEI. CDR3 sequence reads: CASSLGPNTGELFF. The CDR3 DNA sequence: TGTGCCAGCAGTTTGGGTCCCAACACCGGGGAGCTGTTTTTT. Full variable domain (outside the CDR3, taken from reference TRBV2 and TRBJ2-2): EPEVTQTPSHQVTQMGQEVILRCVPISNHLYFYWYRQILGQKVEFLVSFYNNEISEKSEIFDDQFSVERPDGSNFTLKIRSTKLEDSAMYFCASSLGPNTGELFFGEGSRLTVL.

This chain connects TRBV6-5 to TRBJ2-3; tentatively, D is TRBD1 (6 bases). This CDR3 region has 12 residues. Germline lookup yields CDR1 MNHEY and CDR2 SVGAGI. V was cut by 6 bases and J by 13 bases, with 17 bases left in between. In DNA, the CDR3 is TGTGCCAGCAGCCCAGGGGACACCGAGAAGTATTTT. As protein: CASSPGDTEKYF.

The gene calls are TRBV18 and TRBJ2-7, with D unresolved. Trimming took off 3 bases at V and 2 bases at J, with 11 bases between the two ends. This CDR3 has 14 residues. CDR1 KGHSH and CDR2 LQKENI come from the germline V gene. The CDR3 loop is CASSPRRVTYEQYF. DNA of the CDR3: TGTGCCAGCTCACCGAGGAGAGTGACCTACGAGCAGTACTTC.

V and J are TRBV28 and TRBJ2-3, with D possibly matching TRBD2 (6 bases). The germline V gene encodes CDR1 MDHEN and CDR2 SYDVKM. This CDR3 contains 18 residues. The V and J ends lost 7 bases and 9 bases respectively, with 32 bases between them. CDR3 in DNA: TGTGCCAGCACTTCAGAAGCCCCTCACATCGGGGGAATTAGGACGCAGTATTTT. This gives the protein CASTSEAPHIGGIRTQYF.

This clonotype appeared a few times. The V and J genes are TRBV27 and TRBJ2-1, with TRBD2 matching 9 bases. CDR1 is MNHEY, CDR2 SMNVEV, per germline (reference sequence). The CDR3 length is 15 residues. V lost 10 bases, J lost 7 bases, and 14 bases stayed unmatched. The CDR3 sequence is CAKGTSKKVWNEQFF. The CDR3 DNA reads TGTGCCAAAGGGACTAGCAAAAAAGTTTGGAATGAGCAGTTCTTC.

This clonotype was seen more than once but under ten times. This chain links TRBV20-1 with TRBJ2-1; D is tentatively TRBD1 or TRBD2 (5 bases each). The germline CDR1 and CDR2 sequences are DFQATT and SNEGSKA (reference sequence). V lost 4 bases and J 7 bases, leaving 26 bases between the germline ends. This CDR3 contains 17 residues. The DNA for the CDR3 is TGCAGTGCTAACTCCTGGGGCTCCCGGGAATATCGGAATGAGCAGTTCTTC. Translation gives CSANSWGSREYRNEQFF.

The J gene is TRBJ2-2, the V gene TRBV3-1; the match to TRBD2 covers 7 bases. This CDR3 has 17 amino acids. J gave up 4 bases and V 0 bases, and 8 bases lay outside the gene matches. In germline, CDR1 is LGHDT, CDR2 YNNKEL (reference sequence). The CDR3 region is CASSQEGGGPRTGELFF. The DNA of the CDR3 is TGTGCCAGCAGCCAAGAGGGGGGGGGACCTCGCACCGGGGAGCTGTTTTTT.

This sequence joins TRBV5-1 and TRBJ2-7; 9 nucleotides line up with TRBD2. Trimming at V came to 0 bases and at J to 2 bases, leaving 12 bases not matched to a gene. The germline V gene has CDR1 SGHRS and CDR2 YFSETQ. There are 18 residues in the CDR3. CDR3 sequence reads: CASSLEPPGTSYPYEQYF. CDR3 nucleotide sequence: TGCGCCAGCAGCTTGGAGCCCCCCGGGACTAGCTACCCCTACGAGCAGTACTTC.

This sequence joins TRBV5-1 and TRBJ1-1, with a possible D match to TRBD1 (5 bases). Germline CDR1 SGHRS, CDR2 YFSETQ. The CDR3 runs to 13 residues. Trimming took off 7 bases at V and 1 base at J, with 11 bases between the two ends. The DNA of the CDR3 is TGCGCCAGCGGCCAGGGCGGGAACACTGAAGCTTTCTTT. This sequence encodes CASGQGGNTEAFF.